The 16 T cell receptor beta chains reported below all come from one sample, sequenced in a study of Ad26.COV2.S vaccination and SARS-CoV-2 variants (dated by TCRdb to 2020 to 2023). Taken with the paper, the label for treatment or condition translates to: some 20 received Ad26.COV2.S at low or high dose, single or two shots; about 5 received placebo; per-sample allocation not given. For vaccine and placebo recipients, the sequenced repertoires came from samples collected on day 63 after the first injection. The library was produced with the immunoSEQ multiplex PCR assay. The table was pulled from immuneACCESS by TCRdb, which kept in-frame rearrangements only. Such tables lose some clones; where checked, under half of the loss comes from unresolved V genes, and the rest has no known cause. The sample yields hundreds of thousands of clones; around 89% were counted once. In total, the top ten clones hold 5% of the sample.

Specimen: peripheral blood, collected in a trial of Ad26.COV2.S vaccine versus placebo. The source of these receptors is a person between 18 and 60 years old who received the Ad26.COV2.S COVID-19 vaccine or a placebo.

The chain combines TRBV5-1 with TRBJ1-4; the match to TRBD1 covers 8 bases. The germline V gene encodes CDR1 SGHRS and CDR2 YFSETQ. The CDR3 is made up of 13 amino acids. Losses at the gene ends were 2 bases for V and 7 bases for J; bases not matched to a gene: 1. The CDR3 coding sequence is TGCGCCAGCAGCTTACAGGGGGGTGAAAAACTGTTTTTT. Protein sequence: CASSLQGGEKLFF.

The V and J genes are TRBV19 and TRBJ1-2; D might be TRBD1 (5 bases). The V and J ends lost 7 bases and 4 bases respectively, with 19 bases between them. Germline CDR1 is LNHDA and CDR2 is SQIVND (reference sequence). The CDR3 is 15 residues long. DNA for the CDR3: TGTGCCAGTACTCCTGGACAACTTCGAGGCTATGGCTACACCTTC. It codes for CASTPGQLRGYGYTF.

The V gene is TRBV9, the J gene TRBJ2-3; 7 nucleotides agree with TRBD1. CDR1 SGDLS and CDR2 YYNGEE come from the germline V gene. The CDR3 is made up of 16 amino acids. V shed 3 bases, J shed 1 base, and the junction held 8 bases outside the gene matches. The CDR3 region is CASSGYRGRGTDTQYF. DNA of the CDR3: TGTGCCAGCAGCGGATACAGGGGTCGGGGCACAGATACGCAGTATTTT.

This clone has a handful of counts. The sample holds other DNA sequences that translate to the same CDR3. V usage is TRBV2 and J usage is TRBJ2-7; D is undetermined. The CDR3 sequence is 12 residues long. The germline V gene has CDR1 SNHLY and CDR2 FYNNEI. V was trimmed by 7 bases and J by 0 bases, leaving 7 bases between them. This CDR3 is CASTGSSYEQYF. CDR3 nucleotide sequence: TGTGCCAGCACGGGCAGCTCCTACGAGCAGTACTTC.

The gene calls are TRBV28 and TRBJ2-7; D may match TRBD1 or TRBD2 (5 bases each). The CDR3 is 15 residues long. The germline CDR1 and CDR2 sequences are MDHEN and SYDVKM. Between the trimmed V and J ends, which lost 6 bases and 5 bases, there was a span of 20 bases. This CDR3 reads CASSLRDEAVNEQYF. The CDR3 region has the DNA TGTGCCAGCAGCCTAAGGGACGAAGCAGTGAACGAGCAGTACTTC. The full variable domain, its missing parts supplied by reference TRBV28 and TRBJ2-7, is DVKVTQSSRYLVKRTGEKVFLECVQDMDHENMFWYRQDPGLGLRLIYFSYDVKMKEKGDIPEGYSVSREKKERFSLILESASTNQTSMYLCASSLRDEAVNEQYFGPGTRLTVT.

The V gene is TRBV5-6, the J gene TRBJ1-1; D not certain. The CDR3 runs to 14 residues. Germline values: CDR1 SGHDT, CDR2 YYEEEE. Trimming took off 0 bases at V and 6 bases at J, with 12 bases between the two ends. CDR3 in amino acids: CASSLGAPRAEAFF. In DNA, the CDR3 is TGTGCCAGCAGCTTGGGGGCCCCTAGGGCTGAAGCTTTCTTT.

This clone was counted only a few times. The chain links TRBV19 to TRBJ2-3, with a weak D call TRBD2 (5 bases). Germline V lookup: CDR1 LNHDA, CDR2 SQIVND (reference sequence). The CDR3 covers 14 residues. With 2 bases removed from V and 5 bases from J, the gap between germline ends came to 11 bases. Written as DNA, the CDR3 is TGTGCCAGTAGTATATCCCGGGGTGTAGATACGCAGTATTTT. Protein sequence: CASSISRGVDTQYF. Looking up the rest from reference TRBV19 and TRBJ2-3 gives the full variable domain: DGGITQSPKYLFRKEGQNVTLSCEQNLNHDAMYWYRQDPGQGLRLIYYSQIVNDFQKGDIAEGYSVSREKKESFPLTVTSAQKNPTAFYLCASSISRGVDTQYFGPGTRLTVL.

CDR3 protein: CASRALAGGPLYEQYF. CDR3 in DNA: TGTGCCAGCAGGGCCCTAGCGGGAGGGCCGCTTTACGAGCAGTACTTC. The chain is built from TRBV2 and TRBJ2-7, with 12 bases fitting TRBD2. CDR1 is SNHLY, CDR2 FYNNEI, per germline. This CDR3 has 16 residues. Germline trimming cut 6 bases from V and 4 bases from J; bases unmatched to any gene: 10.

A single count supports this clone. The chain joins TRBV5-1 to TRBJ2-2; the D gene is possibly TRBD1 (5 bases). The V gene's germline CDR1 is SGHRS and CDR2 YFSETQ. The CDR3 is 13 residues long. The V end lost 0 bases, the J end lost 7 bases, and 7 bases lay between the germline ends. The CDR3 DNA reads TGCGCCAGCAGCTTGGGGGGCTTCGGGGAGCTGTTTTTT. Protein product: CASSLGGFGELFF.

This rearrangement joins TRBV11-2 to TRBJ2-5; TRBD2 matches 13 bases. From germline, CDR1 is SGHAT and CDR2 FQNNGV. CDR3 length: 14 amino acids. Trimming at V came to 8 bases and at J to 3 bases, leaving 3 bases not matched to a gene. CDR3 in DNA: TGTGCCAGCTCCGGACTAGCGGGAGAAGAGACCCAGTACTTC. Encoded protein: CASSGLAGEETQYF.

CDR3 region: CSVGWTSESSYNEQFF. In nucleotides, the CDR3 is TGCAGCGTTGGTTGGACTAGCGAGAGCTCCTACAATGAGCAGTTCTTC. The rearrangement links TRBV29-1 to TRBJ2-1; 9 bases map to TRBD2. J was trimmed by 0 bases and V by 4 bases; bases with no gene match: 7. Germline V gene data show CDR1 as SQVTM and CDR2 as ANQGSEA. The CDR3 is 16 residues long.

J is TRBJ2-2 and V is TRBV2, with TRBD2 as a possible D gene (5 bases). The CDR3 consists of 15 residues. Germline loops: CDR1 SNHLY, CDR2 FYNNEI. CDR3 in DNA: TGTGCAAGTTCCCTCTCGGGGAGGAACACCGGGGAGCTGTTTTTT. Translating it yields CASSLSGRNTGELFF.

The gene calls are TRBV5-1 and TRBJ2-2; a possible D gene is TRBD1 (6 bases). Germline loops: CDR1 SGHRS, CDR2 YFSETQ. CDR3 length: 16 amino acids. Trimming stripped 0 bases from V and 1 base from J, with 10 bases between. CDR3 in amino acids: CASSLVVTGNTGELFF. The CDR3 nucleotides are TGCGCCAGCAGCTTGGTTGTGACAGGGAACACCGGGGAGCTGTTTTTT.

J is TRBJ2-2 and V is TRBV2; D may be TRBD1 (6 bases). Germline CDR1 and CDR2: SNHLY and FYNNEI. Deletions cut 5 bases from V and 0 bases from J, with 10 bases between. The CDR3 spans 15 residues. The CDR3 coding sequence is TGTGCCAGCAGTCCTTACAGGGCGAACACCGGGGAGCTGTTTTTT. Its protein product is CASSPYRANTGELFF.

The rearrangement uses TRBV11-2 and TRBJ1-1; D gene unclear. Germline V CDR1 and CDR2: SGHAT, FQNNGV. V gave up 6 bases and J gave up 5 bases, with 13 bases separating them. This CDR3 region has 13 residues. CDR3 region: CASRLEGGTEAFF. In DNA form, the CDR3 reads TGTGCCAGCAGGCTCGAAGGCGGGACTGAAGCTTTCTTT.

V gene TRBV5-1 combines with J gene TRBJ2-2; no firm D call. The CDR3 sequence is 15 residues long. Germline CDR1 SGHRS, CDR2 YFSETQ. The V gene lost 5 bases and the J gene lost 5 bases, with 16 bases spanning the gap. This CDR3 is CASSRASTLTGELFF. CDR3 DNA sequence: TGCGCCAGCAGTCGGGCCTCAACCTTGACCGGGGAGCTGTTTTTT.